The source of this T cell receptor beta chain is a study of CD8+ T cells in alopecia areata. TCR sequencing used cDNA made by reverse transcription of extracted RNA. The assay was immunoSEQ multiplex PCR, and TCRdb's table has in-frame clones only and misses some. This sample carries 110,000 or so clones, 56% of them seen once, and the ten largest clones take 3% to 4%. This CDR3 has 13 residues. Trimming took 9 bases from V and 7 from J, leaving 13 bases between them. Germline V gene lookup returns CDR1 MNHEY and CDR2 SVGAGI. The sample's treatment: oral pan-JAK inhibitor, 5-10 mg twice daily. The J gene is TRBJ1-6, the V gene TRBV6-5; possible D gene TRBD1, 6 bases. The sample in question was CD4+ T cells sorted from blood, obtained at week 24, from a patient treated with tofacitinib. This receptor was identified in a human donor with alopecia areata. CDR3 nucleotides: TGTGCCAGTTACCAGGGGTACAATTCACCCCTCCACTTT. This codes for CASYQGYNSPLHF.